Listed below are T cell receptor beta chains from one sample, sequenced in a study of T cell repertoires in cytomegalovirus infection. In TCRdb, the reads were re-called with MiXCR into one record per CDR3 protein. This table holds under 250,000 distinct CDR3 sequences, about 12% found once. What was sequenced was PBMCs. The receptor set was obtained from a human donor in good health (CMV status not recorded). Some clones in this sample may be carry-over from other donors' samples. CDR3s include the opening cysteine and the closing phenylalanine or tryptophan. Fields, in order: CDR3 length, V gene, clone size, CDR3 protein. Some rows have no size entry. The others give once, few or many, or a class for an expanded clone.

15 TRBV20-1 once CSAPRWGSGSETQYF
15 TRBV12-3/TRBV12-4 many CASIFIEATGYGYTF
12 TRBV28 many CASRGTNQPQHF
13 TRBV6-5 many CATHGTPRAEAFF
12 TRBV3-1 many CASSRGQYEQYF
12 TRBV7-2 many CASSLAKDTQYF
16 TRBV6-5 few CASIGLAGGYTDTQYF
14 TRBV7-6 many CASSLGRGAYEQYF
14 TRBV5-4 few CASSLAGQSYGYTF
16 TRBV20-1 many CSAQREESRFDGEAFF
15 TRBV5-1 few CASSDQGAPTGELFF
14 TRBV7-2 many CASSLRRVQGPQHF
15 TRBV29-1 NA CSVGAGRVGANVLTF
13 TRBV6-1 few CATRPRVPDTQYF
15 TRBV4-2 NA CASSQEGGGGREAFF
14 TRBV14 NA CASSPRNSNTEAFF
13 TRBV7-2 many CASSLRPGEKLFF
16 TRBV7-9 many CASSRRDEGAGETQYF
15 TRBV5-1 few CASSLRTASTDTQYF
15 TRBV7-9 many CASSLREGANTEAFF
17 TRBV7-3 many CASSLGPRGLSAGELFF
14 TRBV19 NA CASSWAGGPDEQFF
15 TRBV7-2 many CASSLFELTTDTQYF
14 TRBV28 few CASSLPSGGRTQYF
14 TRBV2 few CASSEGHRSYGYTF
16 TRBV7-2 many CASSLSTGRANYGYTF
13 TRBV12-3/TRBV12-4 NA CASNPRGDTEAFF
13 TRBV29-1 NA CSTRGTGPNEQFF
17 TRBV7-2 many CASSLEQGGVGNQPQHF
17 TRBV2 few CASSEARGGRPGNEQFF
13 TRBV2 once CASSEGQAREQYF
15 TRBV7-2 many CASSFDRGNNQPQHF
16 TRBV14 NA CASSQGRQELGNIQYF
14 TRBV5-1 many CASRTSGRNNEQFF
14 TRBV7-2 many CASSLASSGYEQYF
12 TRBV11-1 few CASSLSDYGYTF
14 TRBV7-2 many CASSINPFTDTQYF
15 TRBV7-9 many CASSPPPRFGNEQFF
16 TRBV7-2 many CASRRDRGPGNEKLFF
16 TRBV7-2 many CASSLWGPGATDTQYF